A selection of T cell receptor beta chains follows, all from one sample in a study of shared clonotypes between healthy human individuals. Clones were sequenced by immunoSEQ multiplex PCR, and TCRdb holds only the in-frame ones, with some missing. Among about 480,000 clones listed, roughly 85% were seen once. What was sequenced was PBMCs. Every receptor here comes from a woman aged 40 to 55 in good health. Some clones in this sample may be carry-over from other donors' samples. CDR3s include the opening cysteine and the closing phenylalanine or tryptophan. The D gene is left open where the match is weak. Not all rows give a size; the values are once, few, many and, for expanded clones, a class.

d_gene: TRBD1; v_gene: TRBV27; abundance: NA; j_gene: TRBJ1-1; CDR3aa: CASSQRTGGTEAFF; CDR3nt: TGTGCCAGCAGTCAACGGACAGGGGGCACTGAAGCTTTCTTT
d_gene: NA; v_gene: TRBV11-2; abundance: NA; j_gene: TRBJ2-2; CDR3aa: CASSLMRASNTGELFF; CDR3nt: TGTGCCAGCAGCTTAATGCGCGCCTCGAACACCGGGGAGCTGTTTTTT
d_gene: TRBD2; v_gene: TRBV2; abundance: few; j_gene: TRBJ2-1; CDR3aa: CASRQRGRYNEQFF; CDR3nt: TGTGCCAGCAGGCAGCGGGGTCGGTACAATGAGCAGTTCTTC
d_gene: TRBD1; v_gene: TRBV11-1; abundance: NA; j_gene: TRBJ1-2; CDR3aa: CASSPRTGGRYGYTF; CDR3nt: TGTGCCAGCAGCCCTCGGACAGGGGGGAGGTATGGCTACACCTTC
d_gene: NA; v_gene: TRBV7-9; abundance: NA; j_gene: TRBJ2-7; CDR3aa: CASSLGSGSEQYF; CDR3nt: TGTGCCAGCAGCTTAGGGTCGGGATCGGAGCAGTACTTC
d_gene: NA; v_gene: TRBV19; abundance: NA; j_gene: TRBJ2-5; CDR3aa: CASGRHQETQYF; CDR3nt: TGTGCCTCGGGGCGCCACCAAGAGACCCAGTACTTC
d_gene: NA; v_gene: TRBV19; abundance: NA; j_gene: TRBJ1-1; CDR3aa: CASSKNTEAFF; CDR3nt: TGTGCCAGTAGTAAAAACACTGAAGCTTTCTTT
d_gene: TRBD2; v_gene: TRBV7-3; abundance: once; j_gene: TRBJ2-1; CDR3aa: CASSPHLAGGRNEQFF; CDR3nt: TGTGCCAGCAGCCCGCATCTAGCGGGAGGGCGTAATGAGCAGTTCTTC
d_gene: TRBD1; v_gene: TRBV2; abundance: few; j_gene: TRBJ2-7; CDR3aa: CASSPGQDVFGEQYF; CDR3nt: TGTGCCAGCAGCCCGGGACAGGACGTCTTCGGCGAGCAGTACTTC
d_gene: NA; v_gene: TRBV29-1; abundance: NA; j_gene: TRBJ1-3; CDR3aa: CSVEGGAVGNTIYF; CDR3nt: TGCAGCGTTGAGGGTGGGGCAGTGGGAAACACCATATATTTT
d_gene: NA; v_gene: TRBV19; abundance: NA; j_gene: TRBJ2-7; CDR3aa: CASSILAGGHYEQYF; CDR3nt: TGTGCCAGTAGTATTCTGGCCGGGGGCCACTACGAGCAGTACTTC
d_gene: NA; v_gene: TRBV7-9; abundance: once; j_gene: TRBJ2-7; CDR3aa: CASSWTTRGELQYF; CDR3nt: TGTGCCAGCAGCTGGACAACCCGAGGGGAACTACAGTACTTC
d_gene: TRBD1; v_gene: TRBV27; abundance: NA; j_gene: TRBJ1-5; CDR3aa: CASSFRAKPTGMDQPQHF; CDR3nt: TGTGCCAGCAGTTTCCGCGCAAAACCGACAGGGATGGATCAGCCCCAGCATTTT
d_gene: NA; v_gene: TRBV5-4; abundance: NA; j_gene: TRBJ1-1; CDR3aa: CASSFSGGGTEAFF; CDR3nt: TGTGCCAGCAGCTTCTCTGGGGGGGGGACTGAAGCTTTCTTT
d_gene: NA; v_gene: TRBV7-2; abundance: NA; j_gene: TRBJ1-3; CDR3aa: CASSPIGTFSGNTIYF; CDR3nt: TGTGCCAGCAGCCCAATCGGGACTTTCTCTGGAAACACCATATATTTT
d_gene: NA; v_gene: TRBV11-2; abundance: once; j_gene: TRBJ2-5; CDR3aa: CASRSPGKGQETQYF; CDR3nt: TGTGCCAGCAGGTCCCCCGGTAAAGGGCAAGAGACCCAGTACTTC
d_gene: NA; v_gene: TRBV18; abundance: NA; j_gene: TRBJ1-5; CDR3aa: CASSPNPGNQPQHF; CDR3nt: TGTGCCAGCTCACCTAACCCGGGGAATCAGCCCCAGCATTTT
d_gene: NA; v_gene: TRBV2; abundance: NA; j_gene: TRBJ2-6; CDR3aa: CASRALKSLGGANVLTF; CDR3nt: TGTGCCAGCAGAGCTCTCAAATCCCTTGGTGGGGCCAACGTCCTGACTTTC
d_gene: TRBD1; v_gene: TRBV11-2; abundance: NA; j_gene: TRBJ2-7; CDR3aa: CASSSLRGNLVEQYF; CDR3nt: TGTGCCAGCAGCTCACTCAGGGGGAACTTGGTCGAGCAGTACTTC
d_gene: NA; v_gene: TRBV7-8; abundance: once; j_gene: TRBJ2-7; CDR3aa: CASAVVPLEQYF; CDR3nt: TGTGCCAGCGCGGTGGTCCCCCTGGAGCAGTACTTC
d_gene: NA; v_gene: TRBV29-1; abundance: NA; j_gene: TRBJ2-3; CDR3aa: CSVEYQNTDTQYF; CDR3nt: TGCAGCGTTGAATACCAGAACACAGATACGCAGTATTTT
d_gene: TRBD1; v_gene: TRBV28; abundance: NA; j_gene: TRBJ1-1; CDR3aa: CASRAGDRAGPEAFF; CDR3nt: TGTGCCAGCAGGGCGGGAGACAGGGCTGGTCCTGAAGCTTTCTTT
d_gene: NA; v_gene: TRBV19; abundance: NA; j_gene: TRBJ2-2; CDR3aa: CASSIDGQGNTGELFF; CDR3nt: TGTGCCAGTAGTATAGACGGGCAGGGGAACACCGGGGAGCTGTTTTTT
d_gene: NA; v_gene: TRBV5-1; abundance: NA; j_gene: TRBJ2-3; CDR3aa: CASSLYQLRTDTQYF; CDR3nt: TGCGCCAGCAGCTTGTATCAGCTCCGCACAGATACGCAGTATTTT
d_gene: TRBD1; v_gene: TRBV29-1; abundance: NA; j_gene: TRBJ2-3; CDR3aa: CSGGDRADTQYF; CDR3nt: TGCAGCGGTGGGGACAGGGCAGATACGCAGTATTTT
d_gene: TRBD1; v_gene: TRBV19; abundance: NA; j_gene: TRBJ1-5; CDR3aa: CASRAQGKEPQHF; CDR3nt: TGTGCCAGTAGGGCACAGGGGAAGGAGCCCCAGCATTTT
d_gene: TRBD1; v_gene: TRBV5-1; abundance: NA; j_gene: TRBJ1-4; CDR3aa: CASSLRGERGLGNEKLFF; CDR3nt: TGCGCCAGCAGCTTGCGGGGAGAGAGGGGGCTGGGTAATGAAAAACTGTTTTTT
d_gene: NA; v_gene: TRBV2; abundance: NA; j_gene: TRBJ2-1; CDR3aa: CASRLGFNEQFF; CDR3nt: TGTGCCAGCAGGCTAGGGTTTAATGAGCAGTTCTTC
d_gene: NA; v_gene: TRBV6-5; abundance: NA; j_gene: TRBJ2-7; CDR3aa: CASTNWDPPYYEQYF; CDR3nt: TGTGCCAGCACGAACTGGGACCCTCCCTACTACGAGCAGTACTTC
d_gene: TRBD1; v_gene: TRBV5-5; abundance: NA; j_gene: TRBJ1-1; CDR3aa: CASSIGQEVSEAFF; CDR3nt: TGTGCCAGCAGCATAGGACAGGAGGTTTCTGAAGCTTTCTTT
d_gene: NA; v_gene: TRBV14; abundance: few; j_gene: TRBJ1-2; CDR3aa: CASSPRRGGHGYTF; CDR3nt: TGTGCCAGCAGCCCACGACGGGGAGGTCATGGCTACACCTTC
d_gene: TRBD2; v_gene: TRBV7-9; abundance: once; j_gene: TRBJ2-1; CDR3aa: CASSLPTSGGPLVHEQFF; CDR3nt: TGTGCCAGCAGCCTCCCGACTAGCGGGGGCCCGCTTGTCCATGAGCAGTTCTTC
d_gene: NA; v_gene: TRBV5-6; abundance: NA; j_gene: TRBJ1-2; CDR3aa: CASSLWDVEVYTF; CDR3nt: TGTGCCAGCAGCTTGTGGGACGTCGAGGTATACACCTTC
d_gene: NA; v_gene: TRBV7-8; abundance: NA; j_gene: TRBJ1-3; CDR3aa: CASSLGAGGRVNTIYF; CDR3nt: TGTGCCAGCAGCTTAGGGGCAGGCGGTCGAGTAAACACCATATATTTT
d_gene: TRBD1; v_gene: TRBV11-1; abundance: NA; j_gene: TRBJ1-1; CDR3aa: CASSYRQGNTEAFF; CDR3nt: TGTGCCAGCAGCTATCGACAGGGGAACACTGAAGCTTTCTTT
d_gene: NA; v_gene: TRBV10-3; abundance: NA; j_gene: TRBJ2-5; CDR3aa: CAISDGQQETQYF; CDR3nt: TGTGCCATCAGTGATGGGCAGCAAGAGACCCAGTACTTC
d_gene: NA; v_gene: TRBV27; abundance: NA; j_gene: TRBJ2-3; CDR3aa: CASSLYGRLASTDTQYF; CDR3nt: TGTGCCAGCAGTTTATACGGTAGGCTAGCGAGCACAGATACGCAGTATTTT
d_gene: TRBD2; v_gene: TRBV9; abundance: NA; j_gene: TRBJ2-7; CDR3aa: CASSVDPSGGSTREQYF; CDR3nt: TGTGCCAGCAGCGTAGACCCTAGCGGAGGTTCCACTCGCGAGCAGTACTTC
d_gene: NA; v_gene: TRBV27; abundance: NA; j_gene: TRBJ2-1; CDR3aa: CASSSYRSFYDEQFF; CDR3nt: TGTGCCAGCAGTTCCTACCGCTCATTCTACGATGAGCAGTTCTTC
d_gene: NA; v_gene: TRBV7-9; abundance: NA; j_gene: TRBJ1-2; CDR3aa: CASSLGLLRGYTF; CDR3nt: TGTGCCAGCAGCTTAGGACTCCTTCGGGGCTACACCTTC
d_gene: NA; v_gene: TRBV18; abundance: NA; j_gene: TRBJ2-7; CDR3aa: CASSPLKGSEQYF; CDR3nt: TGTGCCAGCTCACCCCTTAAGGGGAGCGAGCAGTACTTC
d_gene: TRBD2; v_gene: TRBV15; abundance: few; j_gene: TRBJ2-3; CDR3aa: CATSFRRTSVADTQYF; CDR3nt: TGTGCCACCAGCTTCCGCCGGACTAGCGTTGCAGATACGCAGTATTTT
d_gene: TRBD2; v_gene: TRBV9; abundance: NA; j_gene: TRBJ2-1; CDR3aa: CASSAGTSGYNEQFF; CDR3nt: TGTGCCAGCAGCGCCGGGACTAGCGGGTACAATGAGCAGTTCTTC
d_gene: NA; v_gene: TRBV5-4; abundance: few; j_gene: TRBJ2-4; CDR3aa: CASSLLETVGLEYF; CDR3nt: TGTGCCAGCAGCTTGCTAGAGACAGTCGGGCTTGAGTACTTC
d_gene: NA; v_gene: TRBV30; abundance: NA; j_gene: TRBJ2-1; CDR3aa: CASSLASQGEQFF; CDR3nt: TGTGCCTCATCCCTGGCCTCCCAGGGCGAGCAGTTCTTC
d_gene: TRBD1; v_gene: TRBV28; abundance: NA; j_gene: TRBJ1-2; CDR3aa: CASTSYRGSYTF; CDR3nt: TGTGCCAGCACCTCATACAGGGGGAGCTACACCTTC
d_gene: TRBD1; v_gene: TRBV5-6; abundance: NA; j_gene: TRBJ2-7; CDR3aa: CASSFWGQIVYEQYF; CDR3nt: TGTGCCAGCAGCTTTTGGGGACAGATAGTCTACGAGCAGTACTTC
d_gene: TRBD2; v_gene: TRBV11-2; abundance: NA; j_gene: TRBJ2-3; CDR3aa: CASTLGLAGGTDTQYF; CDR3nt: TGTGCCAGCACCCTGGGACTAGCGGGAGGCACAGATACGCAGTATTTT
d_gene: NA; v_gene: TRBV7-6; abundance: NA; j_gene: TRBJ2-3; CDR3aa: CASSLSGVPTDTQYF; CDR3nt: TGTGCCAGCAGCCTATCGGGAGTCCCCACAGATACGCAGTATTTT